This T cell receptor (beta chain) is drawn from a study of shared clonotypes between healthy human individuals. Overall study findings and caveats: Having only a few donors restricted how much genetic and exposure-history diversity was captured.

Germline V CDR1 and CDR2: MNHEY, SVGAGI. The CDR3 length is 16 residues. Trimming removed 4 bases from V and 0 bases from J, with 15 bases in between. The investigators split CD4+ cells into a CD45RA+ naive subset and a CD45RA-negative memory subset. Comment on this clone: Its target is unknown.

Profiled with immunoSEQ multiplex PCR; TCRdb holds only in-frame clones, not every one. The repertoire holds fewer than 1.6 million clones, with around 98.5% as singletons. This TCR was recovered from a man younger than 45 in good health. The chain joins TRBV6-5 to TRBJ1-2; no definite D call. Sequenced material: naive CD4+ T cells sorted from blood. Subset: CD45RA+ positively selected. CDR3 bases: TGTGCCAGCAGTTCCCTCCTGACCTCCTCTAACTATGGCTACACCTTC. Residues: CASSSLLTSSNYGYTF.